Listed below are T cell receptor beta chains from one sample, sequenced in a study of vaccination effects on CD4 cells after COVID-19. These receptors lack a known antigen. The assay was immunoSEQ multiplex PCR, and TCRdb's table has in-frame clones only and misses some. This table has some 46,000 clones, 76% appearing once. The sample consisted of CD4+ T cells from PBMCs cultured without peptide, taken after COVID-19 vaccination. Source of these receptors: a human donor who had a prior SARS-CoV-2 infection. Both conserved end residues are part of each CDR3. D genes are given only for firm matches. Only some rows state a clone size, as once, few, many or a class for expanded clones.

>NA|TRBJ1-1|NA|TRBV28
TGTGCCAGCAGTTTCTGGGCAGGGGATAAAGCTTTCTTT
CASSFWAGDKAFF
>NA|TRBJ2-3|NA|TRBV6-5
TGTGCCAGCAGTCAAAAACGCACAGATACGCAGTATTTT
CASSQKRTDTQYF
>NA|TRBJ1-1|NA|TRBV7-9
TGTGCCAGCAGCTTAGCGCCGCAGGTAAACACTGAAGCTTTCTTT
CASSLAPQVNTEAFF
>NA|TRBJ2-6|NA|TRBV21-1
NA
CASSDPEEGQVGSGANVLTF
>NA|TRBJ1-1|NA|TRBV6-6
TGTGCCAGCAGTTACGACAGAAGGGGAACTGAAGCTTTCTTT
CASSYDRRGTEAFF
>NA|TRBJ1-2|NA|TRBV12-3/TRBV12-4
TGTGCCAGCAGTTCCCCCAATTTAGCCCATTGCACCTTC
CASSSPNLAHCTF
>once|TRBJ2-3|NA|TRBV4-3
TGCGCCAGCAGCCAAAGAGGGGCAGATACGCAGTATTTT
CASSQRGADTQYF
>NA|TRBJ2-5|TRBD1|TRBV6-5
TGTGCCAGCAGACGACAGGGGCAAGCACAAGAGACCCAGTACTTC
CASRRQGQAQETQYF
>NA|TRBJ2-2|NA|TRBV18
TGTGCCAGCTCACCCCCTTCGTCGACAAGGAGGGGGGAGCTGTTTTTT
CASSPPSSTRRGELFF
>NA|TRBJ2-1|NA|TRBV18
TGTGCCAGCTTTGGGGGCTCCTACAATGAGCAGTTCTTC
CASFGGSYNEQFF
>NA|TRBJ2-3|TRBD2|TRBV5-1
TGCGCCAGCAGCTTGGGTCTAGCGGGCGCCGTCCGCACAGATACGCAGTATTTT
CASSLGLAGAVRTDTQYF
>few|TRBJ2-7|TRBD2|TRBV27
TGTGCCAGCAGTTTTAGTAGCGGGAGTTACGAGCAGTACTTC
CASSFSSGSYEQYF
>NA|TRBJ2-6|NA|TRBV7-2
TGTGCCAGCAGCCAGGGGTGGAGCTCTGGGGCCAACGTCCTGACTTTC
CASSQGWSSGANVLTF
>NA|TRBJ2-5|NA|TRBV11-3
TGTGCCAGCAGCTTAGATTCAATACCAGGGGCGGAGACCCAGTACTTC
CASSLDSIPGAETQYF
>NA|TRBJ2-7|NA|TRBV20-1
TGCAGTGCTAGTCCCGATAAACTCTACGAGCAGTACTTC
CSASPDKLYEQYF
>NA|TRBJ2-1|NA|TRBV3-1/TRBV3-2
TGTGCCAGCAGCCCCCTGCGGGACACCTCCTACAATGAGCAGTTCTTC
CASSPLRDTSYNEQFF
>few|TRBJ2-7|NA|TRBV30
TGTGCCTGGAGTAGAATGGCCGCCTACGAGCAGTACTTC
CAWSRMAAYEQYF
>NA|TRBJ2-1|TRBD2|TRBV11-2
TGTGCCAGCAGCTTAACGGGACTAGCGGGTTTTAGCTCCTACAATGAGCAGTTCTTC
CASSLTGLAGFSSYNEQFF
>NA|TRBJ2-7|TRBD2|TRBV3-1/TRBV3-2
TGTGCCAGCAGCCAAGGCGTAGCGGGGTTGCAGTACTTC
CASSQGVAGLQYF
>NA|TRBJ2-3|NA|TRBV2
TGTGCCAGCTCGGAGGAGGCCGGAGATACGCAGTATTTT
CASSEEAGDTQYF
>NA|TRBJ1-5|NA|TRBV5-5
TGTGCCAGCAGCTTGCTGGGGAACAATCAGCCCCAGCATTTT
CASSLLGNNQPQHF
>NA|TRBJ2-7|TRBD2|TRBV6-5
TGTGCCAGCGGAAGGATGCTAGCGGACTCCTACGAGCAGTACTTC
CASGRMLADSYEQYF
>NA|TRBJ1-2|NA|TRBV11-3
TGTGCCAGCAGCATGGACAGCAAAGATGGCTACACCTTC
CASSMDSKDGYTF
>NA|TRBJ2-1|NA|TRBV30
TGTGCAACGGGGGTATACCACTCCTACAATGAGCAGTTCTTC
CATGVYHSYNEQFF
>NA|TRBJ1-4|TRBD1|TRBV6-5
TGTGCCAGCGGTAGGGACAGGAATGAAAAACTGTTTTTT
CASGRDRNEKLFF
>NA|TRBJ2-5|TRBD2|TRBV4-2
TGTGCCAGCAGCCAATTAGTGGCTAGCGGGGGGGACCAAGAGACCCAGTACTTC
CASSQLVASGGDQETQYF
>NA|TRBJ2-7|NA|TRBV5-1
TGCGCCAGCAGCTTGGTCTCCGGCAGGTCGGACGAGCAGTACTTC
CASSLVSGRSDEQYF
>NA|TRBJ2-2|NA|TRBV11-3
TGTGCCAGCAGCTTAGGCCTAGCGAACACCGGGGAGCTGTTTTTT
CASSLGLANTGELFF
>once|TRBJ1-4|NA|TRBV6-5
TGTGCCAGCAAGGTCGGACTGCGTAATGAAAAACTGTTTTTT
CASKVGLRNEKLFF
>few|TRBJ1-1|NA|TRBV25-1
TGTGCCAGCAGTCCAAGAGGTGAAGCTTTCTTT
CASSPRGEAFF
>NA|TRBJ2-3|NA|TRBV18
TGTGCCAGCTCAACTACTACTAGCACAGATACGCAGTATTTT
CASSTTTSTDTQYF
>NA|TRBJ2-3|TRBD2|TRBV11-2
TGTGCCAGTAGTAGCGGGAGACCAGATACGCAGTATTTT
CASSSGRPDTQYF
>NA|TRBJ2-3|NA|TRBV18
TGTGCCAGCTCTCTGTCCAGCACAGATACGCAGTATTTT
CASSLSSTDTQYF
>NA|TRBJ1-1|NA|TRBV12-5
TGTGCTACCTGCATAGACGTTCCGGGCACTGAAGCTTTCTTT
CATCIDVPGTEAFF
>NA|TRBJ2-3|TRBD2|TRBV3-1/TRBV3-2
TGTGCCAGCAGCCAAGATTGGACTAGCAGGACGCAGTATTTT
CASSQDWTSRTQYF
>NA|TRBJ2-7|TRBD1|TRBV10-3
TGTGCCATCAGTGAACGGGACAGGGTATCCTACGAGCAGTACTTC
CAISERDRVSYEQYF
>NA|TRBJ1-6|NA|TRBV19
TGTGCCACCTCAAATCTCCCACACTCGGGTTCACCCCTCCACTTT
CATSNLPHSGSPLHF
>NA|TRBJ2-7|NA|TRBV6-1
TGTGCCAGCAGTGAGGCTGGCAGAGCAAACGAGCAGTACTTC
CASSEAGRANEQYF
>NA|TRBJ2-7|TRBD2|TRBV9
TGTGCCAGCAGTAGGGGTAGCGGGGATTACGAGCAGTACTTC
CASSRGSGDYEQYF
>once|TRBJ1-1|NA|TRBV5-5
TGTGCCAGCAGCGCGCGCGGGGGTTTGGACACTGAAGCTTTCTTT
CASSARGGLDTEAFF
>once|TRBJ1-4|TRBD1|TRBV6-5
TGTGCCAGCAGTAATGACAGGGCTCGCGAAAAACTGTTTTTT
CASSNDRAREKLFF
>NA|TRBJ2-7|NA|TRBV6-2/TRBV6-3
TGTGCCAGCAGTTATAGGACCACCCCTCGGATCTACGAGCAGTACTTC
CASSYRTTPRIYEQYF
>NA|TRBJ1-4|NA|TRBV5-6
TGTGCCAGCAGCTTCTGGTACAGCACCATTTTAGAAGGGGAAAAACTGTTTTTT
CASSFWYSTILEGEKLFF
>NA|TRBJ1-2|NA|TRBV28
TGTGCCAGCAGCCCCCTGAACTTAGGGGCCGGGACCTCATCTAACTATGGCTACACCTTC
CASSPLNLGAGTSSNYGYTF
>NA|TRBJ1-5|NA|TRBV2
TGTGCCAGCAGTGAAGGTTTCGGGCAAAGGAATCAGCCCCAGCATTTT
CASSEGFGQRNQPQHF
>few|TRBJ2-5|NA|TRBV10-3
TGTGCCATCGGCCAAGAGACCCAGTACTTC
CAIGQETQYF
>NA|TRBJ2-5|TRBD2|TRBV3-1/TRBV3-2
TGTGCCAGCAGCCTCGGACTAGCGGGAGGTTATCGAGAGACCCAGTACTTC
CASSLGLAGGYRETQYF
>NA|TRBJ2-7|NA|TRBV11-1
TGTGCCAGCAGCTCCCTCCGGAGAGCAGTCGAGCAGTACTTC
CASSSLRRAVEQYF
>NA|TRBJ2-7|TRBD1|TRBV11-3
TGTGCCAGCAGCTCGACAGGGACCGAGCAGTACTTC
CASSSTGTEQYF
>once|TRBJ1-6|NA|TRBV19
TGTGCCAGTAGTAATACGGGGGTATGGGATTCACCCCTCCACTTT
CASSNTGVWDSPLHF
>once|TRBJ2-3|TRBD2|TRBV5-8
TGTGCCAGCAGCTTGGTGTCGTTACTAGCGTTAAACACAGATACGCAGTATTTT
CASSLVSLLALNTDTQYF
>NA|TRBJ2-1|TRBD2|TRBV4-2
TGTGCCAGCAGCCAGGCAAGCGGGAGGGCAGACAATGAGCAGTTCTTC
CASSQASGRADNEQFF
>NA|TRBJ2-3|NA|TRBV3-1/TRBV3-2
TGTGCCAGCAGCCCTGCGGGACGTACGAGGTGGGATACGCAGTATTTT
CASSPAGRTRWDTQYF
>NA|TRBJ2-3|NA|TRBV18
TGTGCCAGCTCACCCGCCAAGGCAGATACGCAGTATTTT
CASSPAKADTQYF